This TCR beta chain is from a study of T cell responses to AZD1222 COVID-19 vaccine. TCRdb keeps only in-frame clones here, not all; method: immunoSEQ multiplex PCR. The table lists 150,000 to 200,000 clones, approximately 95% of them singletons. Per germline, CDR1 MNHEY and CDR2 SVGAGI. Unmatched junction bases numbered 10, after V lost 7 bases and J lost 3 bases. The CDR3 is 15 amino acids. The chain uses TRBV6-5 and TRBJ2-7; 9 bases line up with TRBD1. The sequence was obtained from an adult in good health. Sequenced here: peripheral blood, sampled on day 0 of AZD1222 vaccination. The CDR3 DNA reads as TGTGCCAGCAAGTTCCCGGGACAGGGATACTACGAGCAGTACTTC. This encodes CASKFPGQGYYEQYF.